These 20 T cell receptor beta chains originate from one sample sequenced in a study of tumor-infiltrating lymphocytes in primary liver carcinoma. The input was 450 to 500 ng total RNA; TCR beta cDNA was made from it with a constant-region primer. Modified slightly, ARM-PCR produced TCR beta libraries over three nested multiplex PCR rounds. Investigators reported that the first two PCR rounds, at roughly 10 cycles each, used TRBV1-TRBV30 forward primers with a C-beta reverse primer. Each CDR3 protein is one row after TCRdb ran MiXCR on the multiplex PCR reads. This table has tens of thousands of distinct CDR3 sequences, more than 70% appearing once. Extraction of RNA together with DNA used roughly 19-32 mg of unsorted bulk tissue. Sequences were obtained from liver tumor tissue from sampling region 5. Described subset: tumor region T5, tumor centre. The receptors here all came from a woman in her thirties with primary liver carcinoma and hepatitis B virus infection.

The chain is built from TRBV4-3 and TRBJ2-7; D perhaps matches TRBD2 (6 bases). The CDR3 is 18 amino acids. The V and J ends lost 4 bases and 3 bases respectively, with 25 bases between them. Germline CDR1 LGHNA, CDR2 YSLEER. CDR3 nucleotide sequence: TGCGCCAGCAGCCGAGCTGTGACGGAGGGTCGCATTAGCTACGAGCAGTACTTC. Translated: CASSRAVTEGRISYEQYF.

Details on this clonotype: The conserved phenylalanine or tryptophan is not found at the CDR3 terminus, so this likely reflects a read error. The chain joins TRBV10-2 to TRBJ2-1; TRBD2 matches 11 bases. CDR3 length: 21 residues. Germline assignment: CDR1 WSHSY and CDR2 SAAADI. Unmatched junction bases numbered 18, after V lost 4 bases and J lost 1 base. Here the CDR3 DNA reads TGCGCCAGCAGTGGGTCCCGGTCGATAGCGGGAGGGCATGGTTCCTACAATGAGCAGTTCCTC. Its translation is CASSGSRSIAGGHGSYNEQFL.

To note about this clonotype: The CDR3 carries no conserved terminal phenylalanine or tryptophan, so it likely arises from a read error. The DNA is left out, because the CDR3 cannot be placed on it with certainty; the CDR3 is given as TCRdb lists it. The chain carries TRBV11-2 and TRBJ2-7; the tabulated D call, TRBD2, remains unverified against the DNA. The length of the CDR3 is 14 amino acids, counting both ends. Germline assignment: CDR1 SGHAT and CDR2 FQNNGV. CDR3 sequence: CVSSLVSGSYEQYL.

This clonotype was observed once. Here the CDR3 omits its conserved ending phenylalanine or tryptophan, so a read error is the likely source. This chain links TRBV11-2 with TRBJ2-7; 7 bases map to TRBD2. Germline CDR1 and CDR2: SGHAT and FQNNGV. The junction had 14 bases not matched to a gene; V was cut back by 3 bases and J by 6 bases. This CDR3 comprises 16 residues. The CDR3 DNA is TGTGCCAGCAGCTTCGGAGGGAGGGCCTTAGGGCGCGAGCAGTACTCC. Amino acid sequence: CASSFGGRALGREQYS.

The chain has TRBV11-2 and TRBJ2-2; D call uncertain. Germline V CDR1 and CDR2: SGHAT, FQNNGV. V was pared by 6 bases and J by 14 bases, with 16 bases between. The CDR3 extends over 12 amino acids. The CDR3 loop reads CASSAEYVELFF. In DNA form, the CDR3 reads TGTGCCAGCAGTGCGGAGTACGTGGAACTGTTTTTT.

On this clonotype: One junction end does not reproduce the germline sequence, and a read error may be involved. This chain connects TRBV28 to TRBJ1-6; no firm D call. Germline assignment: CDR1 MDHEN and CDR2 SYDVKM. The CDR3 totals 15 residues. The CDR3 loop reads CASSLFYGENSPLHF. In DNA form, the CDR3 reads TGTGCCAGTAGTTTGTTTTACGGGGAAAATTCACCCCTCCACTTT.

Worth noting for this clonotype: This is likely a read error, given that the CDR3 carries no conserved phenylalanine or tryptophan at its end. The rearrangement uses TRBV10-2 and TRBJ1-1; D unclear. Germline CDR1 reads WSHSY; CDR2 reads SAAADI. The CDR3 is 14 amino acids. CDR3 bases: TGTGCGAGCAGTGAGTCGAAGGCGGGTACTGAAGCTTTCTTA. Translation: CASSESKAGTEAFL.

This clonotype was seen at least ten times. V is TRBV11-2 and J is TRBJ2-5; 7 positions agree with TRBD1. Germline V lookup: CDR1 SGHAT, CDR2 FQNNGV. CDR3 length: 17 amino acids. The junction had 10 bases not matched to a gene; V was cut back by 1 base and J by 2 bases. The CDR3 sequence is CASSLVSGDSRQETQYF. The CDR3 DNA reads as TGTGCCAGCAGCTTAGTCAGTGGGGACAGTCGGCAAGAGACCCAGTACTTC.

This clonotype is a singleton in its sample. The junction departs from the called germline gene at one end, perhaps through a read error. The V gene is TRBV12-3 or TRBV12-4, the J gene TRBJ2-1; unclear D gene. The CDR3 totals 14 residues. The CDR3 DNA follows: TGTGCCAGTACTAAAGGTCAGATGGGCAATGAGAAGTTCTTC. It translates to CASTKGQMGNEKFF.

This clonotype has just one count. This likely comes from a read error, as the CDR3 has no conserved phenylalanine or tryptophan at its end. The J gene is TRBJ1-6, the V gene TRBV29-1, with D uncertain. The CDR3 consists of 13 residues. CDR1 and CDR2 from the germline V gene are SQVTM and ANQGSEA. In DNA, the CDR3 is TGCAGCGCCAATGTGGACTATAATTCATCCCTCCACTGT. Translation gives CSANVDYNSSLHC.

Concerning this clonotype: The germline gene is not matched at one end of the junction; a read error may be the cause. The chain combines TRBV29-1 with TRBJ1-2, with D unresolved. This CDR3 contains 11 residues. Germline V gene sequence: CDR1 SQVTM, CDR2 ANQGSEA. As DNA, the CDR3 is TGCAGCGTTGAAGATCAGGCCTGCCACGCCTTC. As protein: CSVEDQACHAF. Drawing the rest from reference TRBV29-1 and TRBJ1-2, the complete variable domain is SAVISQKPSRDICQRGTSLTIQCQVDSQVTMMFWYRQQPGQSLTLIATANQGSEATYESGFVIDKFPISRPNLTFSTLTVSNMSPEDSSIYLCSVEDQACHAFGSGTRLTVV.

Concerning this clonotype itself: Its ends do not fully match the called genes, so a read error is possible. The CDR3 DNA follows: TGTGCTAGCAGTTTTCCCCCTCCTAGCACAGGTACCCAGTATTTT. Translation gives CASSFPPPSTGTQYF. V is TRBV12-3 or TRBV12-4 and J is TRBJ2-3, with D perhaps TRBD1 or TRBD2 (5 bases each). The CDR3 loop spans 15 amino acids.

For this clonotype: Without the conserved terminal phenylalanine or tryptophan, this CDR3 likely stems from a read error. The DNA is left out, because the CDR3 cannot be placed on it with certainty; the CDR3 is given as TCRdb lists it. The gene calls are TRBV12-3 or TRBV12-4 and TRBJ2-1. The CDR3 is 12 amino acids long, termini counted. This chain's CDR3 is CVSSLAENERFV.

As concerns this clonotype: Relative to the germline gene, one junction end is altered; a read error may explain this. The rearrangement uses TRBV4-3 and TRBJ2-2, with 8 bases lining up with TRBD2. This CDR3 contains 19 residues. Germline V lookup: CDR1 LGHNA, CDR2 YSLEER. The CDR3 DNA follows: TGCGCCAGCAGCGTACAATCGGGAGGGCCCCGTTCGAATACCGGGGAGCTGTTTTTT. It codes for CASSVQSGGPRSNTGELFF.

Worth noting for this clonotype: Since a much larger clone is just one base distant, this may be a read error. A read error is likely, as this CDR3 ends without the conserved phenylalanine or tryptophan. This sequence joins TRBV9 and TRBJ2-7, with D possibly being TRBD2 (6 bases). The CDR3 is 13 amino acids. Trimming shortened V by 0 bases and J by 5 bases, and 9 bases separated the two germline ends. The germline gives CDR1 SGDLS, CDR2 YYNGEE. The CDR3 DNA reads TGTGCCAGCAGCGTAGGATCGGGGGACGAGCAGTACTTA. Its protein product is CASSVGSGDEQYL.

This rearrangement joins TRBV6-2 or TRBV6-3 to TRBJ1-5; D uncertain. V lost 0 bases and J lost 2, with 17 bases in between. This CDR3 has 18 residues. In germline, CDR1 is MNHEY, CDR2 SVGEGT. The CDR3 nucleotides read TGTGCCAGCAGTTACTCAGGAAAAGGGAGTCCGGGCAATCAGCCCCAGCATTTT. Encoded protein: CASSYSGKGSPGNQPQHF.

The table lists this clonotype with a count of one. A read error may account for a junction end that differs from germline. The V gene is TRBV12-3 or TRBV12-4, the J gene TRBJ2-3; D remains unclear. This CDR3 region has 15 residues. CDR3 coding DNA: TGTGCCAGCAGTTTTCCCCCTCCTATCATAGATACACAGTATTTT. It translates to CASSFPPPIIDTQYF.

This rearrangement joins TRBV11-1 to TRBJ2-7; D is ambiguous. The CDR3 has 13 amino acids. CDR1 and CDR2 (germline): SGHAT, FQDESV (reference sequence). CDR3 coding DNA: TGTGCTGGCAGCTTAGGATACCTCAGCGAGCAGTACTTC. It specifies CAGSLGYLSEQYF.

With respect to this clonotype: At one of its ends the junction is not consistent with the germline gene, which may arise from a read error. V gene TRBV6-2 or TRBV6-3 combines with J gene TRBJ2-1; D remains ambiguous. CDR1 is MNHEY, CDR2 SVGEGT, per germline. CDR3 size: 13 residues. Written as DNA, the CDR3 is TGTCCCAGCAGTTACATCCGCAATAATGAGCAGTTCTTC. Translated: CPSSYIRNNEQFF.

The rearrangement links TRBV6-1 to TRBJ1-5; D gene uncertain. The germline V and J ends were trimmed by 6 bases and 5 bases, with 14 bases remaining between them. The V gene's germline CDR1 is MNHNS and CDR2 SASEGT. This CDR3 region has 14 residues. This chain's CDR3 is CASSDVRVYQPQHF. The CDR3 DNA is TGTGCCAGCAGCGATGTTCGGGTATATCAGCCCCAGCATTTT.